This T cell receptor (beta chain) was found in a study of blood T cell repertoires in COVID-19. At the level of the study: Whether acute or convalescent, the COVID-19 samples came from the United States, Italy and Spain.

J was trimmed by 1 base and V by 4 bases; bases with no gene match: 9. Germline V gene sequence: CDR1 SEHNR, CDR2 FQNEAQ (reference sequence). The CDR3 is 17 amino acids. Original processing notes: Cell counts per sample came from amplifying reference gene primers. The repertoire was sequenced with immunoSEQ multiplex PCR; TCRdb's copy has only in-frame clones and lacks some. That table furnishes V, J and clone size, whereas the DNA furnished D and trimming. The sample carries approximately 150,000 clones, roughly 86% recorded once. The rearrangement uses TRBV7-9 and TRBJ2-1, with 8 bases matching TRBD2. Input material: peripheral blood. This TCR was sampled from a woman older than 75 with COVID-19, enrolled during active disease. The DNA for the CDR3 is TGTGCCAGCAGCTCGGTAGCACGGGAGGGGTCCTACAATGAGCAGTTCTTC. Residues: CASSSVAREGSYNEQFF.